These 19 T cell receptor beta chains share one sample of origin, sequenced in a study of cytomegalovirus exposure and HLA in healthy donors. Vbeta (60) and Jbeta (13) primers were used in the PCR. This table comes from immunoSEQ multiplex PCR, and its TCRdb copy is limited to in-frame clones, with some not included. The sample includes about 100,000 clones, over 60% of them seen just once. Sequenced: PBMCs. The receptors here all came from a female donor in good health and CMV-seropositive.

This clone has just one count. Different DNA sequences within this sample yield the same CDR3. The rearrangement uses TRBV7-9 and TRBJ1-1, with 9 bases matching TRBD1. Germline V gives CDR1 SEHNR, CDR2 FQNEAQ (reference sequence). V shed 3 bases, J shed 4 bases, and the junction held 3 bases outside the gene matches. This CDR3 has 14 amino acids. CDR3 nucleotides: TGTGCCAGCAGCTTTGACAGGGGGTCCACTGAAGCTTTCTTT. Translating it yields CASSFDRGSTEAFF.

The rearrangement uses TRBV5-1 and TRBJ2-7; TRBD1 matches at 7 bases. Trimming removed 4 bases from V and 2 bases from J; junction bases left unmatched: 6. The germline CDR1 and CDR2 sequences are SGHRS and YFSETQ. The CDR3 length is 14 residues. This CDR3 is CASSPRTGTYEQYF. Here the CDR3 DNA reads TGCGCCAGCAGCCCCAGGACAGGTACCTACGAGCAGTACTTC.

The genes are TRBV7-9 and TRBJ1-1; no firm D call. Germline V gene data show CDR1 as SEHNR and CDR2 as FQNEAQ (reference sequence). Trimming pared 4 bases from V and 7 bases from J, leaving 13 bases between. The CDR3 runs 13 residues. This CDR3 reads CASSSPPRYEAFF. The CDR3 DNA is TGTGCCAGCAGCTCCCCCCCTAGGTATGAAGCTTTCTTT.

The chain employs TRBV25-1 and TRBJ2-3; no clear D gene. V shed 0 bases and J shed 1 base, with 11 bases lying between them. This CDR3 is 16 amino acids long. The germline gives CDR1 MGHDK, CDR2 SYGVNS. The CDR3 sequence is CASSEYGETGTDTQYF. The CDR3 DNA reads as TGTGCCAGCAGTGAATATGGAGAAACGGGCACAGATACGCAGTATTTT.

The rearrangement joins TRBV9 to TRBJ1-2; TRBD1 matches 12 bases. The CDR3 spans 15 residues. CDR1 and CDR2 (germline): SGDLS, YYNGEE. Losses at the gene ends were 4 bases for V and 8 bases for J; bases not matched to a gene: 9. CDR3 sequence reads: CASSLIRDRGLGYTF. The CDR3 region has the DNA TGTGCCAGCAGCCTAATCCGGGACAGGGGGCTAGGCTACACCTTC.

This clone was seen only a few times. V gene TRBV5-1 combines with J gene TRBJ2-7, with TRBD1 identical over 8 bases. The V gene's germline CDR1 is SGHRS and CDR2 YFSETQ. The CDR3 runs 13 residues. V shed 4 bases and J 4 bases; nucleotides not matched to a gene: 4. This CDR3 reads CASSTRTGYEQYF. The CDR3 DNA reads TGCGCCAGCAGCACTAGGACAGGGTACGAGCAGTACTTC.

The chain combines TRBV4-1 with TRBJ1-2; TRBD1 agrees at 7 bases. This CDR3 comprises 14 residues. V shed 7 bases, J shed 1 base, and the junction held 6 bases outside the gene matches. Germline CDR1 and CDR2: MGHRA and YSYEKL. This CDR3 is CASTGGQLNYGYTF. The CDR3 DNA follows: TGCGCCAGCACCGGGGGACAGCTTAACTATGGCTACACCTTC.

This clone has just a few counts. The chain has TRBV5-4 and TRBJ2-2; TRBD1 might be the D (6 bases). The V and J ends lost 4 bases and 4 bases respectively, with 14 bases between them. CDR1 SGHNT and CDR2 YYREEE come from the germline V gene (reference sequence). CDR3 length: 15 residues. This CDR3 reads CASSLQGRGTGELFF. CDR3 in DNA: TGTGCCAGCAGCCTACAGGGTCGTGGCACCGGGGAGCTGTTTTTT.

The chain recombines TRBV5-4 with TRBJ2-3, with TRBD2 matching over 12 bases. The CDR3 extends over 17 amino acids. Losses at the gene ends were 4 bases for V and 4 bases for J; bases not matched to a gene: 10. CDR1 is SGHNT, CDR2 YYREEE, per germline (reference sequence). Here the CDR3 DNA reads TGTGCCAGCAGCCGAGGAGGTCTAGCGGGAGGGCCAGATACGCAGTATTTT. This translates into CASSRGGLAGGPDTQYF.

This clone is categorized as medium-sized. CDR3 coding DNA: TGTGCCAGCAGCTTAAGCGGGGGATCCGGAGAGACCCAGTACTTC. This encodes CASSLSGGSGETQYF. The gene calls are TRBV7-9 and TRBJ2-5; the match to TRBD2 covers 8 bases. This CDR3 comprises 15 residues. Germline values: CDR1 SEHNR, CDR2 FQNEAQ (reference sequence). After removal of 2 bases from V and 4 bases from J, the junction contained 6 bases not matched to a gene.

The chain couples TRBV7-9 to TRBJ2-7; the match to TRBD1 covers 7 bases. Germline lookup yields CDR1 SEHNR and CDR2 FQNEAQ (reference sequence). With 1 base clipped from V and 4 bases from J, the junction kept 7 bases outside the gene matches. This CDR3 is built from 15 residues. The chain's CDR3 is CASSLGQGVGYEQYF. In nucleotides, the CDR3 is TGTGCCAGCAGCTTAGGGCAGGGGGTAGGGTACGAGCAGTACTTC.

This rearrangement joins TRBV19 to TRBJ2-2; TRBD2 might be the D (5 bases). The V gene lost 7 bases and the J gene lost 5 bases, with 14 bases spanning the gap. Germline values: CDR1 LNHDA, CDR2 SQIVND (reference sequence). The CDR3 is made up of 14 amino acids. The CDR3 DNA reads as TGTGCCAGTAACCCCCGCCGGGGTACCGGGGAGCTGTTTTTT. Translating gives CASNPRRGTGELFF.

The chain links TRBV25-1 to TRBJ2-7; 7 bases are a match to TRBD1. Germline V gene data show CDR1 as MGHDK and CDR2 as SYGVNS. The V segment lost 5 bases and the J segment 5 bases; nucleotides outside the gene matches: 3. The CDR3 is 12 residues long. This CDR3 reads CASSKQGNEQYF. DNA for the CDR3: TGTGCCAGCAGTAAACAGGGGAACGAGCAGTACTTC.

The gene calls are TRBV11-2 and TRBJ2-7; D is perhaps TRBD1 (6 bases). The V gene's germline CDR1 is SGHAT and CDR2 FQNNGV. Trimming took 4 bases from V and 7 from J, leaving 26 bases between them. This CDR3 region has 17 residues. CDR3 DNA: TGTGCCAGCAGCTCCCGAGGGGGAAGAGGCCCTTCTACGGAGCAGTACTTC. Encoded protein: CASSSRGGRGPSTEQYF.

The V call is TRBV6-1, the J call TRBJ2-1; D remains unclear. Trimming took 4 bases from V and 0 from J, leaving 7 bases between them. Germline V gene data show CDR1 as MNHNS and CDR2 as SASEGT. The CDR3 is made up of 14 amino acids. CDR3 sequence reads: CASSGWSSYNEQFF. CDR3 bases: TGTGCCAGCAGTGGGTGGAGCTCCTACAATGAGCAGTTCTTC.

The V gene is TRBV6-5, the J gene TRBJ2-2; the D is unclear. The CDR3 totals 15 residues. Germline CDR1 MNHEY, CDR2 SVGAGI. The V and J ends lost 2 bases and 3 bases respectively, with 10 bases between them. CDR3 amino acids: CASSYRRSDTGELFF. Here the CDR3 DNA reads TGTGCCAGCAGTTACCGTCGCTCGGACACCGGGGAGCTGTTTTTT.

The genes are TRBV27 and TRBJ1-1; 7 bases line up with TRBD1. The germline V gene has CDR1 MNHEY and CDR2 SMNVEV (reference sequence). J gave up 4 bases and V 3 bases, and 5 bases lay outside the gene matches. This CDR3 is built from 14 residues. CDR3 loop: CASSFEGARTEAFF. Here the CDR3 DNA reads TGTGCCAGCAGTTTTGAGGGGGCGCGCACTGAAGCTTTCTTT.

The rearrangement uses TRBV5-4 and TRBJ1-2; weak D call: TRBD1 (6 bases). Trimming cost V 4 bases and J 0 bases, with 13 bases left between them. CDR1 and CDR2 (germline): SGHNT, YYREEE (reference sequence). The CDR3 has 15 amino acids. The CDR3 is CASSQKTGANYGYTF. In DNA form, the CDR3 reads TGTGCCAGCAGCCAAAAGACAGGTGCTAACTATGGCTACACCTTC.

The chain employs TRBV6-6 and TRBJ2-1; TRBD2 matches 12 bases. V gave up 5 bases and J gave up 3 bases; unmatched junction bases: 2. Germline loops: CDR1 MNHNY, CDR2 SVGAGI (reference sequence). The CDR3 contains 15 residues. For the CDR3, the DNA is TGTGCCAGCAGTAAGACTAGCGGGGGCTACAATGAGCAGTTCTTC. This sequence encodes CASSKTSGGYNEQFF.